The 16 T cell receptor beta chains reported below all come from one sample, sequenced in a study of molecular identifiers for immune sequencing clone quantification. MiXCR was run by TCRdb on the PCR reads, yielding one entry per CDR3 protein. This sample has about 320,000 distinct CDR3 sequences; about 23% occur once, and the top ten carry 0.74%. Sequences were obtained from naive CD8+ T cells from blood, with Jurkat cell RNA spiked in. Subset meaning: FACS-sorted CD8+CD4-CCR7+CD45RA+ naive T cells. These receptors all stem from a human donor in good health. Some libraries in this study had Jurkat cell RNA spiked in.

This clonotype was observed at least ten times. The V and J genes are TRBV24-1 and TRBJ2-7, with TRBD1 identical over 10 bases. The CDR3 runs 14 residues. The germline V gene has CDR1 KGHDR and CDR2 SFDVKD. J lost 5 bases, V lost 4 bases, and 4 bases had no gene match. CDR3 residues: CATSDRGQGDEQYF. DNA for the CDR3: TGTGCCACCAGTGACCGCGGACAGGGGGACGAGCAGTACTTC.

The chain has TRBV27 and TRBJ2-3, with D maybe TRBD2 (5 bases). The V and J ends lost 6 bases and 2 bases respectively, with 18 bases between them. Germline V gene data show CDR1 as MNHEY and CDR2 as SMNVEV (reference sequence). This CDR3 has 16 amino acids. The CDR3 DNA is TGTGCCAGCAGGACACCCGGAGGACTTGACACAGATACGCAGTATTTT. Its translation is CASRTPGGLDTDTQYF.

In its sample, this clonotype was seen a few times. The genes are TRBV18 and TRBJ2-7, with D possibly TRBD2 on 5 matching bases. V was clipped by 0 bases and J by 5 bases, with 17 bases between them. Germline CDR1 reads KGHSH; CDR2 reads LQKENI. This CDR3 is 16 amino acids long. CDR3: CASSPPKQGSFHEQYF. CDR3 bases: TGTGCCAGCTCACCACCGAAACAAGGGAGCTTCCACGAGCAGTACTTC.

This clonotype was seen many times. The chain uses TRBV7-9 and TRBJ2-2, with 9 nucleotides matching TRBD2. The germline gives CDR1 SEHNR, CDR2 FQNEAQ (reference sequence). This CDR3 has 18 residues. J lost 4 bases, V lost 4 bases, and 13 bases had no gene match. CDR3: CASSSRPGTSLGTGELFF. The CDR3 coding sequence is TGTGCCAGCAGCTCCCGTCCCGGGACTAGCTTAGGCACCGGGGAGCTGTTTTTT.

Concerning this clonotype itself: Since a much larger clone is just one base distant, this may be a read error. The chain recombines TRBV12-3 or TRBV12-4 with TRBJ2-5; D gene unclear. The CDR3 has 14 amino acids. DNA of the CDR3: TGTGCCAGCAGTTTTCACGATCAGAAAGAGGCCCAGTACTTC. Amino acid sequence: CASSFHDQKEAQYF.

The genes are TRBV4-3 and TRBJ2-7; 8 nucleotides align to TRBD1. This CDR3 contains 16 residues. The V gene end was trimmed by 0 bases and the J gene end by 7 bases; junction bases not matched to a gene: 11. CDR1 is LGHNA and CDR2 is YSLEER in the germline V gene. Here the CDR3 reads CASSQDEYRGSEEQYF. The CDR3 nucleotides are TGCGCCAGCAGCCAAGATGAGTACAGGGGGTCAGAAGAGCAGTACTTC.

This clonotype has only a few counts. V is TRBV7-2 and J is TRBJ1-5; D remains ambiguous. This CDR3 is 15 amino acids long. Germline CDR1 is SGHTA and CDR2 is FQGNSA. V was cut by 4 bases and J by 4 bases, with 14 bases left in between. DNA of the CDR3: TGTGCCAGCAGCTCTTCGGGGTATCGGAATCAGCCCCAGCATTTT. Amino acid sequence: CASSSSGYRNQPQHF.

This clonotype came up a few times. The V and J genes are TRBV12-3 or TRBV12-4 and TRBJ1-1; 7 positions agree with TRBD1. The CDR3 has 16 amino acids. V shed 0 bases and J 6 bases; nucleotides not matched to a gene: 10. This CDR3 is CASSLAARQGGAEAFF. The CDR3 nucleotides are TGTGCCAGCAGTTTAGCAGCGCGACAGGGAGGCGCTGAAGCTTTCTTT.

A few counts support this clonotype. The V call is TRBV3-1, the J call TRBJ2-7; 12 positions match TRBD2. V trimming: 1 base; J trimming: 3 bases; junction bases outside the gene matches: 4. Per germline, CDR1 LGHDT and CDR2 YNNKEL (reference sequence). CDR3 length: 16 amino acids. CDR3: CASSQGLAGAIYEQYF. CDR3 in DNA: TGTGCCAGCAGCCAAGGACTAGCGGGGGCAATCTACGAGCAGTACTTC.

As for this clonotype: Since the CDR3 does not end with the conserved phenylalanine or tryptophan, this likely comes from a read error. The gene calls are TRBV25-1 and TRBJ1-1; TRBD1 is a possible D gene (5 bases). Trimming shortened V by 2 bases and J by 5 bases, and 9 bases separated the two germline ends. There are 13 residues in the CDR3. Germline V gene lookup returns CDR1 MGHDK and CDR2 SYGVNS. The CDR3 loop reads CASSEGGETEAFL. The CDR3 DNA follows: TGTGCCAGCAGTGAAGGAGGGGAAACTGAAGCTTTCCTT.

This clonotype showed up many times. The chain is built from TRBV5-6 and TRBJ2-5; 7 nucleotides agree with TRBD1. CDR1 and CDR2 from the germline V gene are SGHDT and YYEEEE. The CDR3 has 15 residues. J gave up 2 bases and V 1 base, and 5 bases lay outside the gene matches. This chain's CDR3 is CASSLYPGQQETQYF. The CDR3 bases are TGTGCCAGCAGCTTGTATCCGGGACAGCAAGAGACCCAGTACTTC.

This clonotype was observed many times. The rearrangement links TRBV6-1 to TRBJ2-6; 8 bases line up with TRBD1. CDR1 and CDR2 (germline): MNHNS, SASEGT. The CDR3 has 15 residues. With V trimmed by 7 bases and J by 2 bases, 4 bases remained unmatched. CDR3 sequence: CASTAQGAGANVLTF. The CDR3 nucleotides are TGTGCCAGCACTGCACAGGGGGCTGGGGCCAACGTCCTGACTTTC.

This clonotype was picked up many times. The gene calls are TRBV7-9 and TRBJ1-1; D gene ambiguous. V shed 3 bases and J shed 2 bases, with 10 bases lying between them. There are 14 residues in the CDR3. The V gene's germline CDR1 is SEHNR and CDR2 FQNEAQ (reference sequence). The CDR3 coding sequence is TGTGCCAGCAGCTTTGGCGGGGTTAACACTGAAGCTTTCTTT. Its protein is CASSFGGVNTEAFF.

This clonotype has more than one count but fewer than ten. The chain joins TRBV9 to TRBJ2-1, with D possibly TRBD1 on 6 matching bases. Trimming took off 0 bases at V and 6 bases at J, with 13 bases between the two ends. There are 15 residues in the CDR3. The germline CDR1 and CDR2 sequences are SGDLS and YYNGEE. The DNA for the CDR3 is TGTGCCAGCAGCGTAGAGGGGCAGGGGTCCAATGAGCAGTTCTTC. Its protein is CASSVEGQGSNEQFF.

This clonotype was observed many times. The chain employs TRBV28 and TRBJ2-7; a weak D match, TRBD2 (6 bases). The V end was cut by 7 bases, the J end by 3 bases, with 13 bases between. The length of the CDR3 is 13 residues. From germline, CDR1 is MDHEN and CDR2 SYDVKM. The CDR3 region has the DNA TGTGCCAGCAACTTGGAGGGAATCTACGAGCAGTACTTC. It encodes CASNLEGIYEQYF.

This chain connects TRBV5-8 to TRBJ1-5; D remains unclear. Germline V CDR1 and CDR2: SGHTS, YDEGEE. This CDR3 is 16 amino acids long. Deletions cut 4 bases from V and 0 bases from J, with 14 bases between. CDR3: CASSPRGPYSNQPQHF. DNA for the CDR3: TGTGCCAGCAGCCCTCGAGGACCTTATAGCAATCAGCCCCAGCATTTT.